Below, 23 T cell receptor beta chains from the same sample are listed, as sequenced in a study of blood T cell repertoires in COVID-19. The repertoire was sequenced with immunoSEQ multiplex PCR; TCRdb's copy has only in-frame clones and lacks some. The table includes approximately 130,000 clones, around three quarters detected once. Material for sequencing was peripheral blood. The receptors were gathered from a woman in her 70s with acute or convalescent COVID-19.

CDR3 bases: TGTGCCAGCACGGTCGGGAGTCCGAATTCCTACGAGCAGTACTTC. Its translation is CASTVGSPNSYEQYF. The chain uses TRBV5-4 and TRBJ2-7, with D maybe TRBD2 (6 bases). Per germline, CDR1 SGHNT and CDR2 YYREEE (reference sequence). The germline V and J ends were trimmed by 6 bases and 1 base, with 17 bases remaining between them. The CDR3 has 15 amino acids. Full variable domain (missing parts from reference TRBV5-4 and TRBJ2-7): ETGVTQSPTHLIKTRGQQVTLRCSSQSGHNTVSWYQQALGQGPQFIFQYYREEENGRGNFPPRFSGLQFPNYSSELNVNALELDDSALYLCASTVGSPNSYEQYFGPGTRLTVT.

V usage is TRBV4-3 and J usage is TRBJ1-6; D ambiguous. Looked up from germline, CDR1 is LGHNA and CDR2 is YSLEER. V was trimmed by 5 bases and J by 9 bases, leaving 11 bases between them. The CDR3 covers 13 residues. The CDR3 region is CASSNDIGSPLHF. In DNA form, the CDR3 reads TGCGCCAGCAGCAATGACATAGGTTCACCCCTCCACTTT.

The chain carries TRBV12-5 and TRBJ2-2; tentatively, D is TRBD2 (5 bases). The CDR3 is 16 residues long. V was clipped by 1 base and J by 3 bases, with 12 bases between them. Germline V CDR1 and CDR2: LGHNT, FRNRAP. In DNA form, the CDR3 reads TGTGCTAGTGGTTTGGGGATAAGGCGGGACACCGGGGAGCTGTTTTTT. It codes for CASGLGIRRDTGELFF.

A single count supports this clone. The V and J genes are TRBV3-1 (or the pseudogene TRBV3-2) and TRBJ1-3; perhaps TRBD1 as D (5 bases). V shed 6 bases and J shed 0 bases, with 15 bases lying between them. The CDR3 runs to 16 residues. Germline V gene sequence: CDR1 LGHDT, CDR2 YNNKEL (reference sequence). The CDR3 sequence is CASSREPQGSGNTIYF. The CDR3 DNA is TGTGCCAGCAGTCGTGAACCCCAGGGCTCTGGAAACACCATATATTTT.

The V call is TRBV24-1, the J call TRBJ2-1; 7 bases fit TRBD2. The J segment lost 7 bases and the V segment lost 3 bases, leaving 11 bases of the junction unmatched. CDR1 is KGHDR and CDR2 is SFDVKD in the germline V gene. The CDR3 contains 16 residues. The CDR3 spells CATSDGGRGEGNEQFF. The CDR3 DNA is TGTGCCACCAGTGATGGGGGACGGGGGGAAGGGAATGAGCAGTTCTTC.

There are many counts of this clone. The chain links TRBV5-5 to TRBJ2-7; the D gene is possibly TRBD1 (6 bases). Trimming cost V 1 base and J 3 bases, with 14 bases left between them. Germline V gene sequence: CDR1 SGHKS, CDR2 YYEKEE (reference sequence). The CDR3 has 15 amino acids. As DNA, the CDR3 is TGTGCCAGCAGCTTGTACACAGGGACCTTCTACGAGCAGTACTTC. Its protein product is CASSLYTGTFYEQYF.

This chain connects TRBV2 to TRBJ1-2; a possible D gene is TRBD1 (6 bases). Trimming left V 5 bases short and J 4 bases short, with 14 bases between. CDR3 size: 14 residues. Germline values: CDR1 SNHLY, CDR2 FYNNEI. This CDR3 reads CASSHNRDGYGYTF. CDR3 bases: TGTGCCAGCAGTCACAACAGGGACGGCTATGGCTACACCTTC.

This chain uses TRBV10-3 with TRBJ2-7; 8 nucleotides line up with TRBD1. The CDR3 consists of 16 residues. The germline V gene encodes CDR1 ENHRY and CDR2 SYGVKD. V lost 2 bases to trimming and J lost 6 bases; unmatched junction nucleotides: 12. The CDR3 spells CAISEPYGQGMTEQYF. The CDR3 nucleotides read TGTGCCATCAGTGAGCCGTACGGACAGGGTATGACCGAGCAGTACTTC.

This clone was recorded at least ten times. The chain uses TRBV14 and TRBJ2-7, with TRBD1 identical over 7 bases. Trimming at V came to 2 bases and at J to 3 bases, leaving 10 bases not matched to a gene. The length of the CDR3 is 16 residues. Germline V CDR1 and CDR2: SGHDN, FVKESK. The CDR3 here is CASSQTDRDSYYEQYF. The DNA for the CDR3 is TGTGCCAGCAGCCAAACCGATAGGGACAGTTACTACGAGCAGTACTTC.

The CDR3 DNA reads as TGTGCCACCAGTGATCCGGGAGGTAGCACAGATACGCAGTATTTT. Translating gives CATSDPGGSTDTQYF. The chain couples TRBV24-1 to TRBJ2-3; the match to TRBD2 covers 7 bases. V gave up 3 bases and J gave up 0 bases; unmatched junction bases: 2. CDR3 size: 15 residues. The V gene's germline CDR1 is KGHDR and CDR2 SFDVKD.

The CDR3 reads CASSESFGGQGNEQFF. CDR3 nucleotide sequence: TGTGCCAGCAGTGAGTCCTTTGGTGGACAGGGGAACGAGCAGTTCTTC. The chain links TRBV25-1 to TRBJ2-1, with TRBD1 identical over 9 bases. Trimming at V came to 3 bases and at J to 10 bases, leaving 13 bases not matched to a gene. This CDR3 is 16 amino acids long. Per germline, CDR1 MGHDK and CDR2 SYGVNS.

The chain recombines TRBV5-1 with TRBJ2-5; 7 bases match TRBD1. The germline gives CDR1 SGHRS, CDR2 YFSETQ. The CDR3 extends over 15 amino acids. V was pared by 2 bases and J by 2 bases, with 6 bases of the junction left unmatched. The CDR3 here is CASSLGDRRQETQYF. CDR3 nucleotides: TGCGCCAGCAGCTTAGGGGACAGACGACAAGAGACCCAGTACTTC.

This clone was detected only once. The chain links TRBV28 to TRBJ1-2, with a tentative D call TRBD1 (6 bases). CDR1 is MDHEN and CDR2 is SYDVKM in the germline V gene. The CDR3 runs to 14 residues. Trimming removed 6 bases at V and 5 bases at J, with 16 bases between. CDR3 coding DNA: TGTGCCAGCAGCCTAGGGGGGGGCGGATATGGCTACACCTTC. Translating it yields CASSLGGGGYGYTF.

The J gene is TRBJ1-1, the V gene TRBV6-2 or TRBV6-3, with unresolved D. This CDR3 is 14 amino acids long. Trimming pared 2 bases from V and 1 base from J, leaving 8 bases between. Germline values: CDR1 MNHEY, CDR2 SVGEGT. The CDR3 DNA is TGTGCCAGCAGTTACCGGGTCCCGAACACTGAAGCTTTCTTT. Translated, it gives CASSYRVPNTEAFF.

V gene TRBV9 combines with J gene TRBJ2-5; 10 bases map to TRBD2. Trimming cost V 1 base and J 2 bases; bases outside gene matches: 5. CDR1 and CDR2 (germline): SGDLS, YYNGEE. The CDR3 extends over 16 amino acids. CDR3 protein: CASSVTLAGSQETQYF. CDR3 DNA sequence: TGTGCCAGCAGCGTAACACTAGCGGGAAGTCAAGAGACCCAGTACTTC.

The chain joins TRBV6-5 to TRBJ2-5; 10 bases line up with TRBD2. Looked up from germline, CDR1 is MNHEY and CDR2 is SVGAGI. The CDR3 consists of 15 residues. V was clipped by 6 bases and J by 5 bases; unmatched bases: 9. The chain's CDR3 is CASRRSGRAGETQYF. The CDR3 nucleotides read TGTGCCAGCAGGAGGAGCGGGAGGGCCGGGGAGACCCAGTACTTC.

The V call is TRBV7-3, the J call TRBJ2-2; D unresolved. V shed 6 bases and J shed 11 bases, with 16 bases lying between them. The germline gives CDR1 SGHTA, CDR2 FQGTGA. The CDR3 sequence is 13 residues long. The CDR3 region has the DNA TGTGCCAGCAGTTCTGACGGTCGCGGCGAGCTGTTTTTT. Translation gives CASSSDGRGELFF.

V and J are TRBV19 and TRBJ1-5; a possible D gene is TRBD1 (5 bases). The CDR3 has 17 residues. The V end lost 6 bases, the J end lost 0 bases, and 18 bases lay between the germline ends. Germline V gene data show CDR1 as LNHDA and CDR2 as SQIVND (reference sequence). The CDR3 is CASRSRPGSYSNQPQHF. CDR3 nucleotide sequence: TGTGCCAGTAGATCGAGACCAGGGTCATATAGCAATCAGCCCCAGCATTTT.

The chain uses TRBV5-1 and TRBJ2-7; D may be TRBD2 (6 bases). This CDR3 comprises 12 residues. Germline CDR1 reads SGHRS; CDR2 reads YFSETQ. The germline V and J ends were trimmed by 0 bases and 7 bases, with 8 bases remaining between them. The DNA of the CDR3 is TGCGCCAGCAGCTTGGGACTAGAGGAGCAGTACTTC. Its translation is CASSLGLEEQYF.

With respect to this clone: Its ends do not fully match the called genes, so a read error is possible. The same CDR3 also results from other DNA sequences found in this sample. This chain joins TRBV5-1 and TRBJ1-6; 8 bases map to TRBD1. The CDR3 totals 16 residues. The germline V gene encodes CDR1 SGHRS and CDR2 YFSETQ. CDR3 region: CASSLGTGLYNSPLHF. The DNA for the CDR3 is TGCGCCAGCAGCTTGGGGACAGGGCTCTATAATTCGCCCCTCCACTTT.

The rearrangement uses TRBV11-3 and TRBJ2-1, with 8 bases that match TRBD1. J lost 0 bases, V lost 4 bases, and 2 bases had no gene match. The CDR3 is made up of 15 amino acids. Germline V CDR1 and CDR2: SGHNT, YENEEA. DNA of the CDR3: TGTGCCAGCAGCTCAGGACAGGGCTCCTACAATGAGCAGTTCTTC. Protein sequence: CASSSGQGSYNEQFF.

In its sample, this clone was seen a few times. The rearrangement links TRBV2 to TRBJ2-7; 13 bases line up with TRBD2. In germline, CDR1 is SNHLY, CDR2 FYNNEI. This CDR3 is built from 15 residues. The J segment lost 7 bases and the V segment lost 3 bases, leaving 6 bases of the junction unmatched. The CDR3 sequence is CASSETSGGTGEQYF. CDR3 bases: TGTGCCAGCAGTGAGACTAGCGGGGGGACAGGGGAGCAGTACTTC.

The table lists this clone with a few counts. This chain links TRBV27 with TRBJ2-5; possibly TRBD1 for D (5 bases). CDR1 MNHEY and CDR2 SMNVEV come from the germline V gene (reference sequence). Trimming took off 0 bases at V and 1 base at J, with 6 bases between the two ends. This CDR3 is 14 amino acids long. CDR3 sequence reads: CASSLSDSQETQYF. The CDR3 bases are TGTGCCAGCAGTTTATCTGACAGCCAAGAGACCCAGTACTTC.